The clone carrying this T cell receptor (beta chain) has a count of ten or more. Its antigen is unidentified. Every bit of the isolated RNA underwent reverse transcription, so sequencing read expressed TCRB transcripts. The assay was immunoSEQ multiplex PCR, and TCRdb's table has in-frame clones only and misses some. Altogether 300,000 or so clones are present, approximately 10% being singletons, with the ten largest covering 0.95% to 1.1%. Trimming removed 0 bases at V and 8 bases at J, with 15 bases between. The CDR3 is made up of 15 amino acids. Germline V gene sequence: CDR1 SGDLS, CDR2 YYNGEE. Via the markers CD45RO/CCR7/CD25/CD127/CD95/CD27, stem cell-like memory, regulatory, central memory and naive CD4+ cells were sorted. The sample comes from a study of beta chain features in type 1 diabetes. General study findings and limits: The study found moderately but significantly shorter TCRB CDR3s in all four CD4+ subsets of Type 1 diabetes patients. Shorter templates might be favored by PCR, and equally so in patients and in controls.

This sequence was found in a man aged 25-40 years with type 1 diabetes. The sample was central memory CD4+ T cells from blood. This rearrangement joins TRBV9 to TRBJ1-5, with TRBD1 as a possible D gene (5 bases). CDR3 amino acids: CASSVGGQGDKPQHF. The CDR3 bases are TGTGCCAGCAGCGTAGGAGGGCAGGGCGATAAGCCCCAGCATTTT.